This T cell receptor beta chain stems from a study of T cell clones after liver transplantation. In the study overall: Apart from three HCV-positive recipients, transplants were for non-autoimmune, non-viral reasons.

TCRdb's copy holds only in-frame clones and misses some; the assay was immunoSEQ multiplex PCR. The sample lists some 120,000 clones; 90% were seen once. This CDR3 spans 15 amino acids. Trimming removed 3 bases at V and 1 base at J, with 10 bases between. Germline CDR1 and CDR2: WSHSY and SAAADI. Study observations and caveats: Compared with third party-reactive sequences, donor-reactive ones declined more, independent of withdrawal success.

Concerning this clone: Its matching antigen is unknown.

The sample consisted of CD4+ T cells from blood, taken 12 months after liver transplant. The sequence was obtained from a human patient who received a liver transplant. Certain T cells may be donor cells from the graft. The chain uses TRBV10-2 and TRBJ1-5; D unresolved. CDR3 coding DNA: TGCGCCAGCAGTGACTCTCTCGGCAGCAATCAGCCCCAGCATTTT. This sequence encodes CASSDSLGSNQPQHF.